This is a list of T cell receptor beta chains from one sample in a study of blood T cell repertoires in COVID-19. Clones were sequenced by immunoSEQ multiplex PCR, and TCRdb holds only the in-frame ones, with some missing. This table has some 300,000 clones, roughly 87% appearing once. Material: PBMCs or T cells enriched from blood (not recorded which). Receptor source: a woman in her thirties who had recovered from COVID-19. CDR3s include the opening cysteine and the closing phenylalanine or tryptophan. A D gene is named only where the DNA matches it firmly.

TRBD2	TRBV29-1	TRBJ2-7	TGCAGCGCTGGGACTACGGGGGAGCAGTACTTC	CSAGTTGEQYF
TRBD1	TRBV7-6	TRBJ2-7	TGTGCCAGCAGCTTCGGACAGGCGAGCTCCTACGAGCAGTACTTC	CASSFGQASSYEQYF
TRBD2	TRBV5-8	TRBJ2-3	TGTGCCAGCAGCTTGGGTACTAGCGGGGACGCCCGCACTAGCACAGATACGCAGTATTTT	CASSLGTSGDARTSTDTQYF
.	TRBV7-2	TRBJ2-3	TGTGCCAGCAGCTCCACGGGACACACAGATACGCAGTATTTT	CASSSTGHTDTQYF
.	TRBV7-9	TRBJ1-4	TGTGCCAGCAGCTTAGGAGGTTCTGAAAAACTGTTTTTT	CASSLGGSEKLFF
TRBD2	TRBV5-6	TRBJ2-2	TGTGCCAGCAGCTTGATCGGGGGGACCAACACCGGGGAGCTGTTTTTT	CASSLIGGTNTGELFF
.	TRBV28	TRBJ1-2	TGTGCCAGCCAGCCCGCGGGGGGGGATGGCTACACCTTC	CASQPAGGDGYTF
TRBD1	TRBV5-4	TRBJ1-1	TGTGCCAGCAGACCCGACAGGGGATCCACTGAAGCTTTCTTT	CASRPDRGSTEAFF
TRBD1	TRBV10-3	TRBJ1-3	TGTGCCATCAGTGACAACCAGGGGGCTGGAAACACCATATATTTT	CAISDNQGAGNTIYF
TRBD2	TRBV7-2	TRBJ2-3	TGTGCCAGCAGCTTAGGTCCAGCGGGGGGGCACTCAGATACGCAGTATTTT	CASSLGPAGGHSDTQYF
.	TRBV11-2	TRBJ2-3	TGTGCCAGCAGCTTAGCGGGTGACAGACCCACAGATACGCAGTATTTT	CASSLAGDRPTDTQYF